Listed below are T cell receptor beta chains from one sample, sequenced in a study of vaccination effects on CD4 cells after COVID-19. The assay was immunoSEQ multiplex PCR, and TCRdb's table has in-frame clones only and misses some. The sample includes under 30,000 clones, over 65% of them seen just once. These receptors' antigens are unknown. The sample consisted of CD4+ T cells from PBMCs cultured with HCoV-NL63 spike peptides, taken before COVID-19 vaccination. Receptor source: a human donor who received a COVID-19 vaccine. Both conserved end residues are part of each CDR3. Each record gives: J gene, V gene, D gene, clone size, CDR3 DNA, CDR3 protein. D genes are given only for firm matches. The size entry is marked missing in some rows and otherwise reads once, few, many or a size class.

J: TRBJ2-7
V: TRBV2
D: .
size: .
DNA: TGTGCCAGCAGCCCTCAGGGTACCTACGAGCAGTACTTC
CDR3: CASSPQGTYEQYF

J: TRBJ1-1
V: TRBV2
D: .
size: few
DNA: TGTGCCAGCAGTGAAGAAAGGTCCACTGAAGCTTTCTTT
CDR3: CASSEERSTEAFF

J: TRBJ2-5
V: TRBV4-3
D: TRBD2
size: .
DNA: TGCGCCAGCAGCCAAGATCGGGGGACTAGCCCGACCCAGTACTTC
CDR3: CASSQDRGTSPTQYF

J: TRBJ2-3
V: TRBV12-3/TRBV12-4
D: .
size: .
DNA: TGTGCCAGCACCACGGGGGCAGATACGCAGTATTTT
CDR3: CASTTGADTQYF

J: TRBJ1-2
V: TRBV5-4
D: .
size: .
DNA: TGTGCCAGCAGCTTGGCCGGCAGGGACTATGGCTACACCTTC
CDR3: CASSLAGRDYGYTF

J: TRBJ1-5
V: TRBV2
D: .
size: .
DNA: TGTGCCAGCAGCCCGCCGATGGCGAATCAGCCCCAGCATTTT
CDR3: CASSPPMANQPQHF

J: TRBJ2-6
V: TRBV19
D: .
size: once
DNA: TGTGCCAGTAGTACACTAGTGGCTGGGGCCAACGTCCTGACTTTC
CDR3: CASSTLVAGANVLTF

J: TRBJ2-5
V: TRBV5-6
D: TRBD2
size: .
DNA: TGTGCCAGCAGCCCCGGGGGGTCGTGGGAGACCCAGTACTTC
CDR3: CASSPGGSWETQYF

J: TRBJ2-7
V: TRBV4-3
D: TRBD1
size: .
DNA: TGCGCCAGCAGCCAATCAGGGGGCGGATACGAGCAGTACTTC
CDR3: CASSQSGGGYEQYF

J: TRBJ1-5
V: TRBV2
D: .
size: .
DNA: TGTGCCAGCACTGGGGGGGGTGGGCAGCCCCAGCATTTT
CDR3: CASTGGGGQPQHF

J: TRBJ2-1
V: TRBV20-1
D: TRBD2
size: .
DNA: TGCAGTGGGCGATGGGGGACTATGGAGTTCTTC
CDR3: CSGRWGTMEFF

J: TRBJ2-3
V: TRBV6-1
D: .
size: .
DNA: TGTGCCAGCAGTGAAAGTAGCTACTATACGCAGTATTTT
CDR3: CASSESSYYTQYF

J: TRBJ2-3
V: TRBV2
D: TRBD1
size: .
DNA: TGTGCCAGCAGAGAGACAGGGGTGTGGGGCACAGATACGCAGTATTTT
CDR3: CASRETGVWGTDTQYF

J: TRBJ2-3
V: TRBV7-9
D: .
size: .
DNA: TGTGCCAGCAAAATAATAGATACGCAGTATTTT
CDR3: CASKIIDTQYF

J: TRBJ2-4
V: TRBV7-9
D: .
size: .
DNA: TGTGCCAGCAGCTTAGAGCGGGTCCGTCCGGACATTCAGTACTTC
CDR3: CASSLERVRPDIQYF

J: TRBJ1-5
V: TRBV10-3
D: .
size: .
DNA: TGTGCCATCAGTGAGAGGGATAGCAATCAGCCCCAGCATTTT
CDR3: CAISERDSNQPQHF

J: TRBJ1-1
V: TRBV24-1
D: TRBD1
size: .
DNA: TGTGCCACCAGTGATTTTCGCGCGGCGGACTACAGGGGGTCGGACACTGAAGCTTTCTTT
CDR3: CATSDFRAADYRGSDTEAFF

J: TRBJ1-5
V: TRBV19
D: .
size: .
DNA: TGTGCCAGTAGTATAACGGGCGGGGGCCCGCGAATGCCCCAGCATTTT
CDR3: CASSITGGGPRMPQHF

J: TRBJ2-7
V: TRBV18
D: .
size: .
DNA: TGTGCCAGCTCTCCAGGGTCCGAGCAGTACTTC
CDR3: CASSPGSEQYF

J: TRBJ1-2
V: TRBV5-4
D: .
size: .
DNA: TGTGCCAACCCAAGGGGGATCTATGGCTACACCTTC
CDR3: CANPRGIYGYTF

J: TRBJ1-1
V: TRBV5-1
D: .
size: .
DNA: TGCGCCAGCAGCGGAGAATCGGGAGCTTTCTTT
CDR3: CASSGESGAFF

J: TRBJ1-5
V: TRBV18
D: .
size: .
DNA: TGTGCCAGCTCACCACCTTCTAGCAATCAGCCCCAGCATTTT
CDR3: CASSPPSSNQPQHF

J: TRBJ1-1
V: TRBV30
D: .
size: .
DNA: TGTGCCTGGGCCCAGGGTCTGAACACTGAAGCTTTCTTT
CDR3: CAWAQGLNTEAFF

J: TRBJ2-2
V: TRBV15
D: .
size: .
DNA: TGTGCCACCAGCAGAGATAGAATGGTCACCGGGGAGCTGTTTTTT
CDR3: CATSRDRMVTGELFF

J: TRBJ1-1
V: TRBV7-9
D: TRBD1
size: .
DNA: TGTGGGACAGGGGTGATGGGGACTGAAGCTTTCTTT
CDR3: CGTGVMGTEAFF

J: TRBJ1-2
V: TRBV30
D: .
size: .
DNA: TGTGCCTGGAGTCCCAGGACAGTTAAGAACTATGGCTACACCTTC
CDR3: CAWSPRTVKNYGYTF

J: TRBJ2-5
V: TRBV7-2
D: .
size: .
DNA: TGTGCCAGCAGCTTGCAGGGTTCCCCGGGAGAGACCCAGTACTTC
CDR3: CASSLQGSPGETQYF

J: TRBJ2-1
V: TRBV19
D: .
size: .
DNA: TGTGCCAGTAGTATAAGAGTAGGGGATGAGCAGTTCTTC
CDR3: CASSIRVGDEQFF

J: TRBJ1-1
V: TRBV5-1
D: .
size: .
DNA: TGCGCCAGCAGCTTGGCAGCGAACACTGAAGCTTTCTTT
CDR3: CASSLAANTEAFF

J: TRBJ2-3
V: TRBV19
D: .
size: .
DNA: TGTGCCAGTAGTATCCAGGGCTTGGGGCCAGATACGCAGTATTTT
CDR3: CASSIQGLGPDTQYF

J: TRBJ1-2
V: TRBV15
D: .
size: .
DNA: TGTGCCACCAGCAGAGAAAAAAGGGACAACTATGGCTACACCTTC
CDR3: CATSREKRDNYGYTF

J: TRBJ2-2
V: TRBV9
D: TRBD2
size: .
DNA: TGTGCCAGCAGCGTAGGCGGGAGGGCCAACACCGGGGAGCTGTTTTTT
CDR3: CASSVGGRANTGELFF

J: TRBJ2-5
V: TRBV30
D: .
size: .
DNA: TGTGCCTGGAGGCCCCACAGGGAGGCACCCCGAGAGACCCAGTACTTC
CDR3: CAWRPHREAPRETQYF

J: TRBJ1-2
V: TRBV12-3/TRBV12-4
D: TRBD1
size: .
DNA: TGTGCCAGCAGTTTACCCCCTCAGGGGGCGAACTTC
CDR3: CASSLPPQGANF

J: TRBJ2-7
V: TRBV5-1
D: .
size: .
DNA: TGCGCCAGCAGCCTGGATTTTTACTACGAGCAGTACTTC
CDR3: CASSLDFYYEQYF

J: TRBJ2-7
V: TRBV3-1/TRBV3-2
D: TRBD1
size: .
DNA: TGTGCCAGCAGCCACCGGGACAGAGATACCTACGAGCAGTACTTC
CDR3: CASSHRDRDTYEQYF

J: TRBJ2-1
V: TRBV19
D: .
size: .
DNA: TGTGCCAGTAGGGGAGGACAGAAATACAATGAGCAGTTCTTC
CDR3: CASRGGQKYNEQFF

J: TRBJ1-1
V: TRBV28
D: TRBD1
size: .
DNA: TGTGCCAGCAGTCGGGCGGGACAGCAGAACACTGAAGCTTTCTTT
CDR3: CASSRAGQQNTEAFF

J: TRBJ1-6
V: TRBV5-4
D: .
size: .
DNA: TGTGCCAGCAGCGGTGATTTGAATTCACCCCTCCACTTT
CDR3: CASSGDLNSPLHF

J: TRBJ1-2
V: TRBV19
D: .
size: .
DNA: TGTGCCAGTAGTATTGGCGTGATGCTAGCGCTTGGGGGTAACTATGGCTACACCTTC
CDR3: CASSIGVMLALGGNYGYTF

J: TRBJ2-5
V: TRBV7-3
D: .
size: once
DNA: TGTGCCAGCAGCTTAACGGGACCCGGAACCCAAGAGACCCAGTACTTC
CDR3: CASSLTGPGTQETQYF

J: TRBJ1-1
V: TRBV4-3
D: .
size: .
DNA: TGCGCCAGCAGCCAAGAAGGAGGAATTAACACTGAAGCTTTCTTT
CDR3: CASSQEGGINTEAFF

J: TRBJ1-4
V: TRBV29-1
D: TRBD1
size: .
DNA: TGCAGCGTCTCGCCAGGGGGTAATAATGAAAAACTGTTTTTT
CDR3: CSVSPGGNNEKLFF